The next 23 T cell receptor beta chains were all read from a single sample in a study of early T cells in non-severe SARS-CoV-2 infection (dated by TCRdb to about 2021). Preparation of the library involved 5' RACE. The instrument was a NextSeq 500. TCRdb reprocessed the public reads (quality trimming at Q25 with fastp, clone calling with MiXCR) and kept in-frame beta chains. Rows with a matching CDR3 protein are joined into one entry that keeps the most common DNA and genes. Recorded for this sample are about 69,000 distinct CDR3 sequences; roughly 4.6% of them occurred a single time. Of the sample, around 3.4% is held by the ten largest clones. This specimen consisted of whole blood, obtained at baseline. Source of these receptors: an adult who was a healthcare worker with PCR-confirmed SARS-CoV-2 infection or an uninfected control (not recorded which). The donor label of this sample is uncertain.

Here the CDR3 reads CASSYSSGTVGSGNTIYF. The CDR3, as DNA: TGTGCCAGCAGTTACTCGAGCGGGACAGTCGGCTCTGGAAACACCATATATTTT. The chain carries TRBV6-5 and TRBJ1-3, with TRBD1 identical over 7 bases. The CDR3 is 18 amino acids. Trimming at V came to 0 bases and at J to 0 bases, leaving 8 bases not matched to a gene. From germline, CDR1 is MNHEY and CDR2 SVGAGI.

This clonotype has more than one count but fewer than ten. This chain links TRBV28 with TRBJ2-5; maybe TRBD2 (6 bases). The CDR3 has 14 amino acids. The V gene lost 8 bases and the J gene lost 0 bases, with 13 bases spanning the gap. Germline loops: CDR1 MDHEN, CDR2 SYDVKM. CDR3 amino acids: CASLRDGYQETQYF. The CDR3 DNA is TGTGCCAGCTTGCGGGATGGGTACCAAGAGACCCAGTACTTC.

This clonotype was counted only a few times. V is TRBV18 and J is TRBJ2-1; unclear D gene. CDR3 length: 14 residues. V shed 0 bases and J shed 2 bases, with 5 bases lying between them. Germline V CDR1 and CDR2: KGHSH, LQKENI. CDR3 loop: CASSPPGTYNEQFF. CDR3 nucleotide sequence: TGTGCCAGCTCACCACCGGGAACCTACAATGAGCAGTTCTTC.

The chain employs TRBV7-9 and TRBJ2-5; 7 positions match TRBD1. J gave up 5 bases and V 5 bases, and 8 bases lay outside the gene matches. This CDR3 spans 14 amino acids. Germline CDR1 and CDR2: SEHNR and FQNEAQ (reference sequence). The CDR3 nucleotides read TGTGCCAGCAGCCGGGGACAGATGGGTGAGACCCAGTACTTC. As protein: CASSRGQMGETQYF.

The chain recombines TRBV3-1 with TRBJ2-3, with D possibly TRBD2 on 5 matching bases. V lost 4 bases to trimming and J lost 1 base, with 15 bases between them. The CDR3 consists of 16 residues. In germline, CDR1 is LGHDT, CDR2 YNNKEL (reference sequence). CDR3 coding DNA: TGTGCCAGCAGCCCCGCGAGGGCCTTTGGCACAGATACGCAGTATTTT. This sequence encodes CASSPARAFGTDTQYF.

This clonotype has at least ten counts. The V gene is TRBV10-3, the J gene TRBJ2-7; 11 bases agree with TRBD1. This CDR3 is built from 15 residues. Per germline, CDR1 ENHRY and CDR2 SYGVKD. The V gene end was trimmed by 4 bases and the J gene end by 0 bases; junction bases not matched to a gene: 2. The DNA of the CDR3 is TGTGCCATCAGTGGGACAGGGGGCCTCTCCTACGAGCAGTACTTC. Translation: CAISGTGGLSYEQYF.

This clonotype was observed a few times. The V call is TRBV11-2, the J call TRBJ1-1; D may be TRBD1 (5 bases). Trimming took off 1 base at V and 0 bases at J, with 12 bases between the two ends. The CDR3 has 16 residues. Germline V lookup: CDR1 SGHAT, CDR2 FQNNGV. The CDR3 nucleotides read TGTGCCAGCAGCTTAGGCGCCGGGACCTTGAACACTGAAGCTTTCTTT. This gives the protein CASSLGAGTLNTEAFF.

This clonotype was detected ten times or more. The J gene is TRBJ2-1, the V gene TRBV11-2; the D gene is possibly TRBD2 (6 bases). The CDR3 length is 13 residues. Trimming removed 5 bases from V and 6 bases from J, with 11 bases in between. Germline CDR1 SGHAT, CDR2 FQNNGV. The CDR3 DNA reads TGTGCCAGCAGCGAACTGGGGGGCAATGAGCAGTTCTTC. Translating it yields CASSELGGNEQFF.

The chain has TRBV30 and TRBJ2-7, with D hard to call. The V gene lost 3 bases and the J gene lost 6 bases, with 12 bases spanning the gap. Germline V gives CDR1 GTSNPN, CDR2 SVGIG (reference sequence). There are 12 residues in the CDR3. The CDR3 DNA is TGTGCCTGGAGCTGGCAACTCGGCGAGCAGTACTTC. Its translation: CAWSWQLGEQYF.

This clonotype was seen a few times. The chain carries TRBV4-3 and TRBJ1-5; D remains unclear. Germline V gene sequence: CDR1 LGHNA, CDR2 YSLEER. V was trimmed by 3 bases and J by 6 bases, leaving 9 bases between them. The CDR3 totals 13 residues. CDR3 residues: CASSHISGQPQHF. Written as DNA, the CDR3 is TGCGCCAGCAGCCATATCAGCGGTCAGCCCCAGCATTTT.

This chain uses TRBV7-9 with TRBJ2-3; the D is unclear. V was trimmed by 1 base and J by 2 bases, leaving 10 bases between them. The germline gives CDR1 SEHNR, CDR2 FQNEAQ (reference sequence). The CDR3 contains 15 residues. Here the CDR3 reads CASSLDPRHTDTQYF. CDR3 nucleotides: TGTGCCAGCAGCTTAGATCCTCGACACACAGATACGCAGTATTTT.

This clonotype has ten or more counts. This chain connects TRBV12-3 or TRBV12-4 to TRBJ2-5, with D perhaps given as TRBD1 or TRBD2 (6 bases each). The V and J ends lost 2 bases and 5 bases respectively, with 12 bases between them. The CDR3 covers 14 residues. The DNA of the CDR3 is TGTGCCAGCAGTTTAACGGGGGCAGGGGAGACCCAGTACTTC. This translates into CASSLTGAGETQYF.

The sample holds a few counts of this clonotype. The junction and the germline gene differ at one end; a read error may be behind it. The chain couples TRBV13 to TRBJ2-1; 8 nucleotides align to TRBD1. This CDR3 region has 11 residues. CDR1 and CDR2 (germline): PRHDT, FYEKMQ (reference sequence). This CDR3 is CASSQEDREYF. The CDR3 coding sequence is TGTGCCAGCAGCCAGGAGGACAGGGAGTACTTC.

This clonotype was seen many times. The rearrangement joins TRBV18 to TRBJ2-7; no reliable D call. The V gene lost 4 bases and the J gene lost 5 bases, with 12 bases spanning the gap. The CDR3 is made up of 13 amino acids. The V gene's germline CDR1 is KGHSH and CDR2 LQKENI. In nucleotides, the CDR3 is TGTGCCAGCTCACGCGGCCAATCCGACGAGCAGTACTTC. This translates into CASSRGQSDEQYF.

This clonotype was seen at least ten times. The J gene is TRBJ1-5, the V gene TRBV12-3 or TRBV12-4, with a tentative D call TRBD1 (5 bases). This CDR3 is 16 amino acids long. V lost 3 bases and J 3 bases, leaving 15 bases between the germline ends. The CDR3 sequence: CASSFITRDFNQPQHF. The CDR3 DNA follows: TGTGCCAGCAGTTTTATAACCAGGGACTTCAATCAGCCCCAGCATTTT.

This clonotype was seen only a few times. The V gene is TRBV3-1, the J gene TRBJ1-4, with 7 nucleotides matching TRBD1. Germline V gene data show CDR1 as LGHDT and CDR2 as YNNKEL (reference sequence). This CDR3 has 18 residues. V was pared by 5 bases and J by 0 bases, with 12 bases of the junction left unmatched. The DNA for the CDR3 is TGTGCCAGCAGCTTCTACAGGGGCGCTGGAGCAACTAATGAAAAACTGTTTTTT. It encodes CASSFYRGAGATNEKLFF.

The chain combines TRBV7-2 with TRBJ2-5; 7 bases match TRBD2. The CDR3 covers 14 residues. With 5 bases clipped from V and 2 bases from J, the junction kept 5 bases outside the gene matches. The germline V gene encodes CDR1 SGHTA and CDR2 FQGNSA. CDR3 nucleotides: TGTACCAGCAGCCACGAGCGGGGTCAAGAGACCCAGTACTTC. Its protein product is CTSSHERGQETQYF.

This clonotype was detected ten times or more. V and J are TRBV29-1 and TRBJ1-5; 8 bases align to TRBD1. The V gene end was trimmed by 7 bases and the J gene end by 8 bases; junction bases not matched to a gene: 7. Germline assignment: CDR1 SQVTM and CDR2 ANQGSEA. The CDR3 length is 12 residues. CDR3 residues: CSAGQGAEPQHF. CDR3 in DNA: TGCAGCGCTGGGCAGGGGGCTGAGCCCCAGCATTTT.

This clonotype was seen more than once but under ten times. The chain joins TRBV20-1 to TRBJ2-7; 10 nucleotides align to TRBD1. Germline CDR1 DFQATT, CDR2 SNEGSKA (reference sequence). With 5 bases clipped from V and 3 bases from J, the junction kept 7 bases outside the gene matches. This CDR3 region has 14 residues. CDR3 loop: CSAPRDRGLYEQYF. DNA for the CDR3: TGCAGTGCTCCCCGGGACAGGGGACTCTACGAGCAGTACTTC.

Ten or more counts support this clonotype. V is TRBV6-1 and J is TRBJ2-7; 9 bases fit TRBD1. The germline V gene encodes CDR1 MNHNS and CDR2 SASEGT. V lost 4 bases to trimming and J lost 3 bases; unmatched junction nucleotides: 4. This CDR3 spans 14 amino acids. DNA of the CDR3: TGTGCCAGCAGTGGAGGGGACAGGGTCTACGAGCAGTACTTC. This codes for CASSGGDRVYEQYF.

This clonotype was detected many times. The chain is built from TRBV4-3 and TRBJ2-5, with a possible D match to TRBD1 (6 bases). Germline V gives CDR1 LGHNA, CDR2 YSLEER. V gave up 1 base and J gave up 3 bases, with 9 bases separating them. The CDR3 covers 14 residues. The CDR3 DNA reads as TGCGCCAGCAGCCAAGGGACAGTAAAAGAGACCCAGTACTTC. Amino acid sequence: CASSQGTVKETQYF.

V and J are TRBV15 and TRBJ1-3; D is ambiguous. CDR3 length: 16 amino acids. V lost 1 base and J lost 0, with 10 bases in between. Germline loops: CDR1 LNHNV, CDR2 YYDKDF (reference sequence). Written as DNA, the CDR3 is TGTGCCACCAGCAGAGTCGGACCCAACTCTGGAAACACCATATATTTT. This codes for CATSRVGPNSGNTIYF.

This clonotype appeared many times. The chain carries TRBV20-1 and TRBJ2-3; D possibly corresponds to TRBD1 (6 bases). There are 11 residues in the CDR3. The V gene's germline CDR1 is DFQATT and CDR2 SNEGSKA (reference sequence). The CDR3 region has the DNA TGCAGCACAACAGGGAAAGATACGCAGTATTTT. Protein: CSTTGKDTQYF.